A selection of T cell receptor beta chains follows, all from one sample in a study of T cells in localized non-small cell lung cancer. Some clones are missing from TCRdb's copy, which holds only in-frame ones; the method was immunoSEQ multiplex PCR. The repertoire holds roughly 9,900 clones, with 60% to 75% as singletons. Sequencing was performed on peripheral blood, taken before any cancer treatment. The receptors derive from a male donor aged 60 or over with stage I lung adenocarcinoma. CDR3s include the opening cysteine and the closing phenylalanine or tryptophan. A D gene is named only where the DNA matches it firmly. Rows may omit the clone size; those that give it use once, few, many or a size class.

TRBV9	-	-	TRBJ1-6	CASSSGVQASPLHF	TGTGCCAGCAGCTCCGGAGTCCAGGCTTCACCCCTCCACTTT
TRBV20-1	-	-	TRBJ2-1	CSARPTEFF	TGCAGTGCTAGACCTACGGAGTTCTTC
TRBV5-1	TRBD2	-	TRBJ2-5	CATHSGGAGETQYF	TGCGCCACCCATAGCGGGGGGGCGGGCGAGACCCAGTACTTC
TRBV7-9	TRBD1	-	TRBJ2-3	CASSFHGTGNVTQYF	TGTGCCAGCAGCTTCCACGGGACAGGGAATGTTACGCAGTATTTT
TRBV6-5	-	medium-sized	TRBJ1-3	CASSYSTQSPGNTIYF	TGTGCCAGCAGTTACTCGACGCAGAGCCCTGGAAACACCATATATTTT
TRBV5-4	-	-	TRBJ1-1	CASGWDRTTEAFF	TGTGCCAGCGGGTGGGACCGGACCACTGAAGCTTTCTTT
TRBV5-1	-	-	TRBJ1-5	CASSLGTGSNQPQHF	TGCGCCAGCAGCTTGGGGACGGGGAGCAATCAGCCCCAGCATTTT
TRBV4-2	TRBD1	-	TRBJ1-2	CASSQGRQGVYGYTF	TGTGCCAGCAGCCAAGGCAGGCAGGGGGTATATGGCTACACCTTC
TRBV2	-	-	TRBJ1-4	CASSGETNGEKLFF	TGTGCCAGCAGTGGTGAAACCAACGGCGAAAAACTGTTTTTT
TRBV5-1	-	once	TRBJ2-7	CASSRNPGSEYEQYF	TGCGCCAGCAGCCGCAACCCAGGGTCTGAATACGAGCAGTACTTC
TRBV28	-	-	TRBJ1-6	CASRSQGTYNSPLHF	TGTGCCAGCAGATCCCAGGGAACCTATAATTCACCCCTCCACTTT
TRBV7-8	-	-	TRBJ2-3	CASSLGVLGDTQYF	TGTGCCAGCAGCTTAGGCGTACTGGGAGATACGCAGTATTTT
TRBV19	-	once	TRBJ1-2	CASSIRGPEGYTF	TGTGCCAGTAGTATACGGGGCCCGGAAGGCTACACCTTC
TRBV4-3	-	once	TRBJ1-3	CASSPSGGGLGAGNTIYF	TGCGCCAGCAGCCCCAGCGGCGGCGGGCTAGGGGCCGGAAACACCATATATTTT
TRBV2	-	few	TRBJ1-6	CASSEAPLSPLHF	TGTGCCAGCAGTGAAGCGCCCTTGTCACCCCTCCACTTT
TRBV5-1	TRBD2	-	TRBJ2-3	CASRRGTSGGTSTDTQYF	TGCGCCAGCAGACGAGGGACTAGCGGGGGGACTAGCACAGATACGCAGTATTTT
TRBV12-2	-	-	TRBJ1-3	CASRFRKDNSGNTIYF	TGTGCAAGTCGCTTTCGGAAGGATAACTCTGGAAACACCATATATTTT
TRBV27	-	-	TRBJ1-5	CASSQDRGHNQPQHF	TGTGCCAGCAGTCAAGATAGGGGCCACAATCAGCCCCAGCATTTT
TRBV11-3	-	-	TRBJ1-2	CASSLAANSYGYTF	TGTGCCAGCAGCTTAGCGGCCAACAGCTATGGCTACACCTTC
TRBV7-9	TRBD1	-	TRBJ1-2	CASSLLQGEVGYTF	TGTGCCAGCAGCTTATTGCAGGGGGAAGTTGGCTACACCTTC
TRBV12-2	-	-	TRBJ2-3	CASRSRKPGLVYSTDTQYF	TGTGCAAGTCGCTCGAGAAAACCTGGACTAGTCTATAGCACAGATACGCAGTATTTT
TRBV6-6	TRBD1	-	TRBJ1-2	CASSYRSRGLNGYTF	TGTGCCAGCAGTTACAGGTCGAGGGGGCTTAATGGCTACACCTTC
TRBV6-5	-	-	TRBJ2-1	CASSYLGGAYNEQFF	TGTGCCAGCAGTTACTTGGGGGGAGCTTACAATGAGCAGTTCTTC
TRBV7-7	-	few	TRBJ1-1	CASSLGMGTEAFF	TGTGCCAGCAGCTTAGGGATGGGCACTGAAGCTTTCTTT
TRBV4-1	TRBD1	-	TRBJ1-5	CASSHRGQGSNQPQHF	TGCGCCAGCAGCCACCGAGGACAGGGGAGCAATCAGCCCCAGCATTTT
TRBV6-1	TRBD1	-	TRBJ1-3	CASSEVGTGVGSYTIYF	TGTGCCAGCAGTGAAGTTGGGACAGGGGTTGGCAGCTACACCATATATTTT
TRBV6-9	-	-	TRBJ2-7	CAPPLDSHYEQYF	TGTGCCCCTCCCTTGGACAGCCACTACGAGCAGTACTTC
TRBV7-6	-	few	TRBJ1-5	CASSLNRDQPQHF	TGTGCCAGCAGCTTGAACAGGGACCAGCCCCAGCATTTT
TRBV7-2	-	-	TRBJ2-7	CASSSAPGEREQYF	TGTGCCAGCAGCTCCGCCCCTGGGGAGAGGGAGCAGTACTTC
TRBV5-1	-	-	TRBJ1-1	CATGEGGANTEAFF	TGCGCCACCGGGGAGGGGGGGGCGAACACTGAAGCTTTCTTT
TRBV6-5	TRBD2	few	TRBJ2-7	CASSPTSGHYEQYF	TGTGCCAGCAGTCCCACTAGCGGACACTACGAGCAGTACTTC
TRBV2	TRBD1	-	TRBJ2-2	CASSPGQGATGELFF	TGTGCCAGCAGTCCGGGACAGGGGGCGACCGGGGAGCTGTTTTTT
TRBV4-3	TRBD2	-	TRBJ2-5	CASSQGSGLGETQYF	TGCGCCAGCAGCCAAGGGTCGGGACTAGGAGAGACCCAGTACTTC
TRBV6-5	-	-	TRBJ1-2	CASSYEGEYGYTF	TGTGCCAGCAGTTACGAAGGGGAGTATGGCTACACCTTC
TRBV5-5	-	few	TRBJ1-5	CASNQGPRSNQPQHF	TGTGCCAGCAATCAGGGCCCGAGGAGCAATCAGCCCCAGCATTTT
TRBV6-1	TRBD1	-	TRBJ2-5	CASHTGGAGQETQYF	TGTGCCAGTCATACAGGGGGCGCGGGGCAAGAGACCCAGTACTTC
TRBV9	-	medium-sized	TRBJ1-2	CASSAGVGNYGYTF	TGTGCCAGCAGCGCGGGGGTGGGTAACTATGGCTACACCTTC
TRBV7-9	TRBD2	-	TRBJ2-4	CAGQRGSENIQYF	TGTGCCGGTCAGCGGGGCTCGGAGAACATTCAGTACTTC
TRBV28	TRBD2	-	TRBJ2-1	CASSFRGGRNEQFF	TGTGCCAGCAGTTTTCGGGGGGGCCGAAATGAGCAGTTCTTC
TRBV7-9	-	few	TRBJ2-7	CASSSSGFATYEQYF	TGTGCCAGCAGCTCATCGGGTTTCGCGACCTACGAGCAGTACTTC
TRBV14	TRBD1	-	TRBJ1-1	CASSHRRTGGLNTEAFF	TGTGCCAGCAGCCACCGTAGGACAGGGGGGTTGAACACTGAAGCTTTCTTT
TRBV2	-	-	TRBJ1-2	CASKGAYAGYGYTF	TGTGCCAGCAAAGGGGCCTATGCGGGCTATGGCTACACCTTC
TRBV6-1	-	-	TRBJ1-1	CASSGVVGWNTEAFF	TGTGCCAGCAGTGGAGTGGTGGGGTGGAACACTGAAGCTTTCTTT
TRBV7-8	-	-	TRBJ2-7	CASSLDLAREQYF	TGTGCCAGCAGCTTAGATTTGGCCCGCGAGCAGTACTTC
TRBV6-6	-	-	TRBJ1-4	CASSPQGRGKLFF	TGTGCCAGCAGTCCGCAGGGTAGGGGAAAACTGTTTTTT
TRBV28	-	few	TRBJ2-5	CASTGVRLETQYF	TGTGCCAGCACTGGGGTCCGTCTAGAGACCCAGTACTTC
TRBV5-4	-	once	TRBJ2-4	CASSFGLAKNIQYF	TGTGCCAGCAGCTTCGGGCTAGCCAAAAACATTCAGTACTTC
TRBV12-5	-	-	TRBJ1-2	CASGSPIGTSFYTF	TGTGCTAGTGGTTCTCCTATCGGGACTTCATTCTACACCTTC
TRBV5-6	TRBD1	-	TRBJ2-3	CASSERTGGDTDTQYF	TGTGCCAGCAGCGAAAGGACAGGGGGTGACACAGATACGCAGTATTTT
TRBV15	TRBD2	-	TRBJ2-1	CATSRGLAGRDEQFF	TGTGCCACCAGCAGAGGACTAGCGGGGAGGGATGAGCAGTTCTTC